These 6 T cell receptor beta chains were all obtained from the same sample, sequenced in a study of blood T cell repertoires in COVID-19. Sequencing used immunoSEQ multiplex PCR; TCRdb keeps in-frame clones, though not all of them. The table shows about 92,000 clones, with about three quarters occurring only once. The sample consisted of peripheral blood. The source is a middle-aged man who had recovered from COVID-19.

The rearrangement joins TRBV3-1 (or the pseudogene TRBV3-2) to TRBJ2-2, with TRBD1 identical over 9 bases. This CDR3 is built from 16 residues. With V trimmed by 8 bases and J by 5 bases, 12 bases remained unmatched. Germline V gene lookup returns CDR1 LGHDT and CDR2 YNNKEL (reference sequence). The CDR3 sequence: CASFKPGTGRTGELFF. For the CDR3, the DNA is TGTGCCAGCTTCAAGCCCGGGACAGGGAGGACCGGGGAGCTGTTTTTT.

The gene calls are TRBV6-5 and TRBJ2-7; 9 bases map to TRBD1. In germline, CDR1 is MNHEY, CDR2 SVGAGI. The CDR3 is 15 amino acids. With 2 bases clipped from V and 4 bases from J, the junction kept 6 bases outside the gene matches. CDR3 region: CASSYRDRGNYEQYF. DNA for the CDR3: TGTGCCAGCAGTTACCGTGACAGGGGGAATTACGAGCAGTACTTC.

This chain uses TRBV6-5 with TRBJ1-1, with 11 bases aligning to TRBD1. The germline V gene has CDR1 MNHEY and CDR2 SVGAGI. The CDR3 covers 15 residues. After removal of 4 bases from V and 4 bases from J, the junction contained 5 bases not matched to a gene. The CDR3 sequence: CASSFDGTGGTEAFF. For the CDR3, the DNA is TGTGCCAGCAGTTTCGACGGGACAGGGGGCACTGAAGCTTTCTTT.

This chain uses TRBV10-2 with TRBJ1-4, with a possible D match to TRBD1 (5 bases). The germline V gene encodes CDR1 WSHSY and CDR2 SAAADI. Trimming removed 0 bases from V and 8 bases from J, with 10 bases in between. This CDR3 is 14 amino acids long. This CDR3 reads CASSESPGREKLFF. DNA for the CDR3: TGCGCCAGCAGTGAGTCGCCAGGGAGGGAAAAACTGTTTTTT.

This chain links TRBV7-2 with TRBJ2-1, with D unresolved. This CDR3 has 15 residues. V was clipped by 3 bases and J by 0 bases, with 9 bases between them. Looked up from germline, CDR1 is SGHTA and CDR2 is FQGNSA. CDR3 coding DNA: TGTGCCAGCAGCTTTGAGGCGCTCTCCTACAATGAGCAGTTCTTC. Amino acids: CASSFEALSYNEQFF.

The rearrangement uses TRBV7-9 and TRBJ1-4; a possible D gene is TRBD1 (5 bases). This CDR3 has 14 amino acids. Germline V gene sequence: CDR1 SEHNR, CDR2 FQNEAQ (reference sequence). V lost 2 bases to trimming and J lost 8 bases, with 12 bases between them. In DNA form, the CDR3 reads TGTGCCAGCAGCTTACGCGAGGGGAGGGAAAAACTGTTTTTT. Translating it yields CASSLREGREKLFF. The whole variable domain, remainder taken from reference TRBV7-9 and TRBJ1-4, is DTGVSQNPRHKITKRGQNVTFRCDPISEHNRLYWYRQTLGQGPEFLTYFQNEAQLEKSRLLSDRFSAERPKGSFSTLEIQRTEQGDSAMYLCASSLREGREKLFFGSGTQLSVL.